This T cell receptor (beta chain) was documented in a study of blood T cells in healthy people across ages. Germline CDR1 and CDR2: SQVTM and ANQGSEA. The CDR3 spans 13 residues. Losses at the gene ends were 2 bases for V and 4 bases for J; bases not matched to a gene: 2. Next came a second PCR, run for about 7 to 11 cycles, which used a sample-barcoded 5' primer along with a J-beta primer mix. Every single cDNA molecule received a tag from a template-switch adaptor with 12 random nucleotides. MiXCR was run by TCRdb on the 5' RACE reads, yielding one entry per CDR3 protein. Of about 750,000 distinct CDR3 sequences listed, about 53% are singletons. Study observations and caveats: Considered underestimates were the diversity estimates obtained from one million T cells. Relative to aged donors, long-lived donors carried more naive CD4+ cells and displayed higher diversity.

This clonotype has more than one count but fewer than ten. What it recognizes is unknown. The sequence came from a man older than 75 in good health. The chain has TRBV29-1 and TRBJ2-7; 10 nucleotides line up with TRBD2. Sequencing was carried out using blood. The CDR3 coding sequence is TGCAGCGTTGAAACACTAGCGGGGTACGAGCAGTACTTC. It codes for CSVETLAGYEQYF.